A single sample is the source of the 2 T cell receptor beta chains below, sequenced in a study of T cells in Graves' hyperthyroidism and ophthalmopathy. RNA transcripts yielded amplified TCR beta CDR3 regions. Initially, a first-round RT-PCR of the TCR CDR3 employed the HTBI primer set. Using its own MiXCR run on the multiplex PCR reads, TCRdb lists one record per CDR3 protein. The sample includes 390,000 or so distinct CDR3 sequences, about 15% of them seen just once. The sequenced material came from blood. The receptor source for this set is a man aged 18 to 30 with Graves' ophthalmopathy.

Many counts were recorded for this clonotype. The chain uses TRBV11-3 and TRBJ2-7; 9 bases align to TRBD1. This CDR3 is 15 amino acids long. Germline V gene lookup returns CDR1 SGHNT and CDR2 YENEEA. The trim removed 5 bases at V and 2 bases at J, leaving 7 bases unmatched. Written as DNA, the CDR3 is TGTGCCAGCAGCGAGGACAGGGGAGGACCCTACGAGCAGTACTTC. Its protein product is CASSEDRGGPYEQYF.

This clonotype has more than one count but fewer than ten. The gene calls are TRBV15 and TRBJ2-7, with 9 bases matching TRBD2. V shed 1 base and J 5 bases; nucleotides not matched to a gene: 6. Germline V CDR1 and CDR2: LNHNV, YYDKDF (reference sequence). This CDR3 spans 15 amino acids. The CDR3 reads CATSRGVAGVHEQYF. The CDR3 nucleotides read TGTGCCACCAGCAGAGGAGTAGCGGGAGTCCACGAGCAGTACTTC.